Listed below are T cell receptor beta chains from one sample, sequenced in a study of shared clonotypes between healthy human individuals. Libraries were prepared by immunoSEQ multiplex PCR; TCRdb keeps only in-frame clonotypes and omits some of them. The table shows millions of clones, with 85% to 95% occurring only once. The sequenced sample was naive CD4+ T cells sorted from blood. Source of these receptors: a man aged 18 to 30 in good health. CDR3s include the opening cysteine and the closing phenylalanine or tryptophan. The order of the fields is V gene, D gene, J gene, clone size, CDR3 protein, CDR3 DNA. The D gene is left open where the match is weak. Expanded clones get a size class; other rows say once, few or many, or leave the size out.

>TRBV19|.|TRBJ2-5|once
CASAFGGGPKETQYF
TGTGCCAGCGCCTTCGGTGGGGGACCCAAAGAGACCCAGTACTTC
>TRBV5-1|TRBD1|TRBJ1-1|.
CASSPRGQMNTEAFF
TGCGCCAGCAGCCCTCGGGGACAGATGAACACTGAAGCTTTCTTT
>TRBV19|.|TRBJ1-3|once
CASSPFGAPGNTIYF
TGTGCCAGTAGTCCCTTTGGGGCACCCGGAAACACCATATATTTT
>TRBV11-2|TRBD2|TRBJ2-1|.
CASSLELAGGGNEQFF
TGTGCCAGCAGCTTAGAGCTAGCGGGAGGGGGTAATGAGCAGTTCTTC
>TRBV28|TRBD1|TRBJ1-2|.
CASSFGDRGQGYTF
TGTGCCAGCAGTTTTGGTGACAGGGGTCAGGGCTACACCTTC
>TRBV18|TRBD1|TRBJ2-7|.
CASSRDREGRYEQYF
TGTGCCAGCTCAAGGGACAGGGAGGGGCGGTACGAGCAGTACTTC
>TRBV10-3|.|TRBJ2-7|.
CAIREVGVSGEQYF
TGTGCCATCAGGGAGGTGGGGGTTTCCGGCGAGCAGTACTTC
>TRBV2|TRBD1|TRBJ1-6|.
CASSGGDRANSPLHF
TGTGCCAGCAGTGGGGGGGACAGGGCAAATTCACCCCTCCACTTT
>TRBV2|TRBD1|TRBJ2-7|.
CASSEARGLNF
TGTGCCAGCAGTGAAGCGAGGGGGCTGAACTTC
>TRBV19|.|TRBJ1-4|.
CASQYSGMRQEKLFF
TGTGCCAGTCAATATTCAGGGATGAGACAGGAAAAACTGTTTTTT
>TRBV6-5|TRBD2|TRBJ2-7|.
CASSTGGREQYF
TGTGCCAGCTCGACGGGGGGGAGAGAGCAGTACTTC
>TRBV5-4|.|TRBJ2-6|.
CASSLQVPGANVLTF
TGTGCCAGCAGCTTACAGGTCCCTGGGGCCAACGTCCTGACTTTC
>TRBV2|TRBD1|TRBJ2-1|.
CASSGQGNEQFF
TGTGCCAGCAGTGGACAGGGGAATGAGCAGTTCTTC
>TRBV4-3|.|TRBJ2-2|.
CASSRRDPRGGNTGELFF
TGCGCCAGCAGCCGCCGGGACCCCCGTGGTGGGAACACCGGGGAGCTGTTTTTT
>TRBV2|TRBD1|TRBJ2-7|once
CASRGTGGVQEQYF
TGTGCCAGCAGGGGGACAGGGGGCGTACAAGAGCAGTACTTC
>TRBV27|.|TRBJ2-7|.
CASRESPGLYEQYF
TGTGCCAGCAGAGAGAGCCCGGGGCTATACGAGCAGTACTTC
>TRBV10-3|.|TRBJ1-2|once
CAISESGQSGGYTF
TGTGCCATCAGTGAGTCGGGTCAGAGCGGGGGCTACACCTTC
>TRBV10-2|TRBD2|TRBJ2-4|once
CAIPRGGEGLDLAKNIQYF
TGCGCCATCCCCCGGGGGGGGGAGGGCTTAGACCTAGCCAAAAACATTCAGTACTTC
>TRBV11-3|.|TRBJ2-7|.
CASSLDGNEQYF
TGTGCCAGCAGCTTAGACGGGAACGAGCAGTACTTC
>TRBV2|.|TRBJ1-1|.
CATREGLIAFF
TGTGCCACCAGGGAGGGGTTGATAGCTTTCTTT
>TRBV6-5|.|TRBJ1-2|.
CASSYSGGSGYTF
TGTGCCAGCAGTTACTCTGGGGGTAGCGGCTACACCTTC
>TRBV4-1|.|TRBJ1-1|.
CASRPGPNTEAFF
TGCGCCAGCAGGCCCGGGCCGAACACTGAAGCTTTCTTT
>TRBV10-3|.|TRBJ1-5|.
CALQPRGSNQPQHF
TGTGCCCTCCAGCCCCGGGGGAGCAATCAGCCCCAGCATTTT
>TRBV6-1|.|TRBJ2-4|.
CASSVQLAKNIQYF
TGTGCCAGCAGTGTACAGCTAGCCAAAAACATTCAGTACTTC
>TRBV7-2|.|TRBJ2-3|.
CASSSLGRRTDTQYF
TGTGCCAGCAGCTCACTGGGGCGGCGCACAGATACGCAGTATTTT
>TRBV28|TRBD1|TRBJ2-3|once
CASTPGQANTDTQYF
TGTGCCAGCACACCCGGACAGGCAAACACAGATACGCAGTATTTT
>TRBV19|TRBD1|TRBJ2-7|.
CASMDRVVYEQYF
TGTGCCAGTATGGACAGGGTAGTTTACGAGCAGTACTTC
>TRBV30|.|TRBJ1-1|.
CAGRGSGRAIGAFF
TGTGCCGGCAGGGGATCCGGGCGGGCCATTGGAGCTTTCTTT
>TRBV10-1|.|TRBJ2-5|.
CASSLQGSGQTQYF
TGCGCCAGCAGTTTACAGGGATCCGGGCAGACCCAGTACTTC
>TRBV2|TRBD1|TRBJ2-1|.
CASRVQGVIDEQFF
TGTGCCAGCAGGGTCCAGGGGGTTATCGATGAGCAGTTCTTC
>TRBV5-6|.|TRBJ1-1|.
CASSLGRVDEAFF
TGTGCCAGCAGCTTGGGCAGGGTCGATGAAGCTTTCTTT
>TRBV7-9|.|TRBJ1-1|.
CASSREGTEAFF
TGTGCCAGCAGCCGGGAGGGCACTGAAGCTTTCTTT
>TRBV5-6|.|TRBJ2-5|.
CASSLAQGLPGETQYF
TGTGCCAGCAGCTTGGCGCAGGGACTCCCAGGGGAGACCCAGTACTTC
>TRBV2|.|TRBJ2-5|.
CASDSAQETQYF
TGTGCCAGCGACAGTGCCCAAGAGACCCAGTACTTC
>TRBV5-1|TRBD2|TRBJ2-7|.
CASSRLAGSHEQYF
TGCGCCAGCAGCCGTCTAGCGGGATCCCACGAGCAGTACTTC
>TRBV6-5|.|TRBJ2-7|.
CASSYTGSYEQYF
TGTGCCAGCAGTTATACAGGCAGTTACGAGCAGTACTTC
>TRBV9|.|TRBJ2-2|.
CASSVDEHTGELFF
TGTGCCAGCAGCGTAGACGAGCACACCGGGGAGCTGTTTTTT
>TRBV2|.|TRBJ2-2|few
CASSEEGTGELFF
TGTGCCAGCAGTGAAGAAGGCACCGGGGAGCTGTTTTTT
>TRBV5-1|.|TRBJ2-7|.
CASSLEGTSSYEQYF
TGCGCCAGCAGCTTGGAAGGGACAAGCTCCTACGAGCAGTACTTC
>TRBV7-2|TRBD2|TRBJ2-7|.
CASSLRTSGLSSSEQYF
TGTGCCAGCAGCTTAAGGACTAGCGGGCTATCGAGTTCCGAGCAGTACTTC
>TRBV11-2|TRBD1|TRBJ1-2|.
CASSPIQGPSNYGYTF
TGTGCCAGCAGCCCCATACAGGGGCCCAGTAACTATGGCTACACCTTC
>TRBV27|.|TRBJ2-6|.
CASSLWVPPLGANVLTF
TGTGCCAGCAGTTTATGGGTCCCCCCCTTGGGGGCCAACGTCCTGACTTTC
>TRBV2|.|TRBJ1-1|once
CASSGTLNTEAFF
TGTGCCAGCAGTGGAACTTTGAACACTGAAGCTTTCTTT
>TRBV4-1|.|TRBJ2-5|.
CASSRYPVSGGQETQYF
TGCGCCAGCAGCCGCTATCCGGTCAGCGGAGGACAAGAGACCCAGTACTTC